The 10 T cell receptor beta chains reported below all come from one sample, sequenced in a study of cytomegalovirus exposure and HLA in healthy donors. PCR amplification relied on 60 Vbeta primers (plus 13 Jbeta primers). Assay used: immunoSEQ multiplex PCR; TCRdb lists only in-frame clones, some missing. The table includes around 67,000 clones, 80% to 90% detected once. The specimen was PBMCs. The receptor set was obtained from a young woman in good health and CMV-seropositive.

The chain recombines TRBV7-7 with TRBJ2-5; 9 bases fit TRBD2. J lost 5 bases, V lost 0 bases, and 4 bases had no gene match. Germline CDR1 and CDR2: SSHAT and FNYEAQ (reference sequence). There are 15 residues in the CDR3. The CDR3 region is CASSLAGLAGETQYF. For the CDR3, the DNA is TGTGCCAGCAGCTTAGCGGGACTAGCCGGGGAGACCCAGTACTTC.

This rearrangement joins TRBV5-8 to TRBJ2-1; TRBD1 matches 7 bases. Germline loops: CDR1 SGHTS, CDR2 YDEGEE. J was trimmed by 1 base and V by 2 bases; bases with no gene match: 0. The CDR3 contains 14 residues. The CDR3 is CASSFRGSYNEQFF. The CDR3 DNA reads as TGTGCCAGCAGCTTCAGGGGGTCCTACAATGAGCAGTTCTTC.

This clone has a handful of counts. The gene calls are TRBV5-1 and TRBJ2-5; 11 bases align to TRBD2. After removal of 0 bases from V and 7 bases from J, the junction contained 8 bases not matched to a gene. Germline CDR1 SGHRS, CDR2 YFSETQ. The CDR3 consists of 16 residues. The CDR3 here is CASSLGTSGRGGTQYF. The CDR3 bases are TGCGCCAGCAGCTTGGGTACTAGCGGGAGAGGTGGGACCCAGTACTTC.

This clone has a single count. The chain uses TRBV14 and TRBJ2-7; 11 bases align to TRBD2. V gave up 1 base and J gave up 8 bases; unmatched junction bases: 7. Germline values: CDR1 SGHDN, CDR2 FVKESK. The CDR3 totals 15 residues. The CDR3 loop is CASSQGTSGSFKQYF. CDR3 nucleotides: TGTGCCAGCAGCCAAGGAACTAGCGGGAGTTTTAAGCAGTACTTC.

The chain employs TRBV25-1 and TRBJ2-2, with D tentatively TRBD2 (7 bases). CDR3 length: 16 residues. Trimming left V 4 bases short and J 6 bases short, with 18 bases between. The germline CDR1 and CDR2 sequences are MGHDK and SYGVNS. This CDR3 reads CASSAPIGGQAGELFF. CDR3 bases: TGTGCCAGCAGTGCCCCCATCGGGGGGCAGGCCGGGGAGCTGTTTTTT. Drawing the rest from reference TRBV25-1 and TRBJ2-2, the complete variable domain is EADIYQTPRYLVIGTGKKITLECSQTMGHDKMYWYQQDPGMELHLIHYSYGVNSTEKGDLSSESTVSRIRTEHFPLTLESARPSHTSQYLCASSAPIGGQAGELFFGEGSRLTVL.

The rearrangement uses TRBV21-1 and TRBJ1-4; the table assigns TRBD1, which was not confirmed against the DNA. TRBV21-1 is a known pseudogene. The CDR3 extends over 15 amino acids. The CDR3 here is CASSAATATNEKLFF. The CDR3, as DNA: TGTGCCAGCAGCGCAGCGACAGCAACTAATGAAAAACTGTTTTTT.

The CDR3 region has the DNA TGTGCCAGCAGCTCACCACAGGGAGTGTGGGACTATGGCTACACCTTC. Translated, it gives CASSSPQGVWDYGYTF. This rearrangement joins TRBV7-9 to TRBJ1-2; tentatively, D is TRBD1 (6 bases). Trimming left V 4 bases short and J 3 bases short, with 18 bases between. This CDR3 has 16 residues. Germline assignment: CDR1 SEHNR and CDR2 FQNEAQ (reference sequence).

This sequence joins TRBV7-9 and TRBJ1-2, with a weak D call TRBD1 (6 bases). Germline CDR1 is SEHNR and CDR2 is FQNEAQ (reference sequence). The CDR3 is 16 residues long. V dropped 2 bases and J dropped 8 bases, with 21 bases sitting between them. Written as DNA, the CDR3 is TGTGCCAGCAGCTTAAGTCAGGGAGGGGGGGCGGAAGGCTACACCTTC. This codes for CASSLSQGGGAEGYTF.

The chain couples TRBV4-1 to TRBJ2-5; 7 bases align to TRBD2. The trim removed 3 bases at V and 3 bases at J, leaving 7 bases unmatched. The CDR3 contains 15 residues. Per germline, CDR1 MGHRA and CDR2 YSYEKL. CDR3 protein: CASSQEGLRKETQYF. The CDR3 DNA is TGCGCCAGCAGCCAGGAGGGACTAAGAAAAGAGACCCAGTACTTC.

The chain recombines TRBV2 with TRBJ2-1; D uncertain. CDR1 SNHLY and CDR2 FYNNEI come from the germline V gene. The CDR3 consists of 12 residues. V gave up 6 bases and J gave up 3 bases, with 6 bases separating them. The CDR3, as DNA: TGTGCCAGCAGCCTCGTCTACAATGAGCAGTTCTTC. Amino acid sequence: CASSLVYNEQFF. The full variable domain, in which reference TRBV2 and TRBJ2-1 provide the parts outside the CDR3, is EPEVTQTPSHQVTQMGQEVILRCVPISNHLYFYWYRQILGQKVEFLVSFYNNEISEKSEIFDDQFSVERPDGSNFTLKIRSTKLEDSAMYFCASSLVYNEQFFGPGTRLTVL.